This T cell receptor (beta chain) emerged from a study of post-analysis software for immune sequencing data. Turning to the study itself: The cohort encompassed relapsing-remitting, secondary progressive and progressive-relapsing multiple sclerosis disease courses. General observations from the study: Strong co-clustering by F measure linked samples that shared a preparation batch. Multiple sclerosis was associated with a significant reduction in normalized Chao1 diversity relative to controls. Among several TRBV segments more frequent in patients than controls were TRBV5-6, TRBV5-1 and TRBV20-1.

This clonotype was recorded a few times. Its antigen is currently unknown. This CDR3 has 13 residues. Germline V gene data show CDR1 as SGHAT and CDR2 as FQNNGV. Trimming left V 3 bases short and J 6 bases short, with 11 bases between. Libraries were made from TCR beta cDNA, and they carried unique molecular identifiers. Out of about 0.9 to 10 million T cells, roughly 0.5 million cDNA molecules were generated. TCRdb processed the PCR reads anew with MiXCR; each CDR3 protein has one entry. The profile shows over 700,000 distinct CDR3 sequences, about 32% of them singletons. This sequence was found in a girl aged 10-17 years with multiple sclerosis. The material sequenced was blood. V gene TRBV11-2 combines with J gene TRBJ1-1; no clear D. The CDR3 spells CASSFGDRAEAFF. As DNA, the CDR3 is TGTGCCAGCAGCTTTGGTGATCGTGCTGAAGCTTTCTTT.